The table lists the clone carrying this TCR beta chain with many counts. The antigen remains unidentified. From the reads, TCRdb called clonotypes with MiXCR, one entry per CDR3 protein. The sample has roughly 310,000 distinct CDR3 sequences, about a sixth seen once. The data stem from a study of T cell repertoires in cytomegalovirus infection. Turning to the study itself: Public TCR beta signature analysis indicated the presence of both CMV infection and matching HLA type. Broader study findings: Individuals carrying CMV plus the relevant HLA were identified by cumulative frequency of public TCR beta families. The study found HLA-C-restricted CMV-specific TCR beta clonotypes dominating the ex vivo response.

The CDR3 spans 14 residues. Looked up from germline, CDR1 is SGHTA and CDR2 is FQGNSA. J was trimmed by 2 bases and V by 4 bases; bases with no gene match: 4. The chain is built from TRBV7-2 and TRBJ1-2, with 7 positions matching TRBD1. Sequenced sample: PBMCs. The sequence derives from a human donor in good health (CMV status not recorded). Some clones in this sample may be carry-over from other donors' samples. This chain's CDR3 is CASSSYRGNYGYTF. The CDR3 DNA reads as TGTGCCAGCAGCTCATACAGGGGAAACTATGGCTACACCTTC.